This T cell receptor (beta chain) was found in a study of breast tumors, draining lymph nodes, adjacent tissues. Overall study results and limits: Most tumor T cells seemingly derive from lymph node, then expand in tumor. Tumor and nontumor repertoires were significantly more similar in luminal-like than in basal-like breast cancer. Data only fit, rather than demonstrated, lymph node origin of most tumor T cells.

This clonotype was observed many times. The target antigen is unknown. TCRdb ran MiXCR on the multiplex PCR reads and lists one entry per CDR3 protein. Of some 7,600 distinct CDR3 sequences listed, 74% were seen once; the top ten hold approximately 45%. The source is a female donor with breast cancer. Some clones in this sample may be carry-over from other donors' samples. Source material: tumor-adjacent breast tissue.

In nucleotides, the CDR3 is TGTGCCAGCAGTCCCTGGGGGGGGGGAACCAATGAGCAGTTCTTC. Its translation: CASSPWGGGTNEQFF. This chain joins TRBV27 and TRBJ2-1, with 7 bases lining up with TRBD2. Germline CDR1 and CDR2: MNHEY and SMNVEV (reference sequence). CDR3 size: 15 residues. J lost 6 bases, V lost 5 bases, and 10 bases had no gene match.